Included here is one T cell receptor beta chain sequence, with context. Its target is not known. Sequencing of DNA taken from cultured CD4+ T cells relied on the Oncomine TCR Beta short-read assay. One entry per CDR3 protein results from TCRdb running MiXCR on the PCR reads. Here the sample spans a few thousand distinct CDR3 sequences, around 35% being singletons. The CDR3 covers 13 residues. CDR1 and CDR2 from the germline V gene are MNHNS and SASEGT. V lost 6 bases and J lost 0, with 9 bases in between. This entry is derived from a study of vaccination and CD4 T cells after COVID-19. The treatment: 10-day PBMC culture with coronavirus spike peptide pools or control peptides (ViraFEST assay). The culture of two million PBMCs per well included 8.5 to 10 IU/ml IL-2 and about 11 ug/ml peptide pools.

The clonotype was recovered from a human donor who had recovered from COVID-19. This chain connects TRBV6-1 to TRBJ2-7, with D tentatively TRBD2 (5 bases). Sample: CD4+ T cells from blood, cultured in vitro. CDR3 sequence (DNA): TGTGCCAGCAGCCAAGCGGCCTCCTACGAGCAGTACTTC. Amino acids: CASSQAASYEQYF.